These 20 T cell receptor beta chains were all obtained from the same sample, sequenced in a study of monozygotic twins with inflammatory bowel disease. For each CDR3 protein, TCRdb gives one entry from its re-call of the 5' RACE reads, without DNA. The repertoire table contains 400,000 or so distinct CDR3 sequences. Sequenced material: blood. Every receptor here comes from a human donor with ulcerative colitis or Crohn's disease, or a healthy co-twin of an affected twin (not recorded which).

This rearrangement joins TRBV6-1 to TRBJ1-2; TCRdb designates TRBD1, a call that cannot be tested without DNA. Per germline, CDR1 MNHNS and CDR2 SASEGT. The CDR3 spans 16 residues. CDR3 protein: CASSEGFGTPAYGYTF.

The rearrangement links TRBV20-1 to TRBJ2-1; TCRdb selects TRBD2, and the lack of DNA leaves this call unchecked. The germline V gene encodes CDR1 DFQATT and CDR2 SNEGSKA (reference sequence). The CDR3 has 16 residues. CDR3 sequence reads: CSARDGRDTSYNEQFF.

This sequence joins TRBV24-1 and TRBJ2-3; the TCRdb D gene call, TRBD1, has no DNA to confirm it. CDR1 and CDR2 (germline): KGHDR, SFDVKD. CDR3 length: 16 amino acids. CDR3 sequence reads: CATLLLGTDPTDTQYF.

V and J are TRBV9 and TRBJ1-1. The CDR3 is made up of 15 amino acids. Germline V lookup: CDR1 SGDLS, CDR2 YYNGEE. This CDR3 is CASSVNPFGGAEAFF.

The rearrangement uses TRBV5-1 and TRBJ2-5; TCRdb selects TRBD1, and the lack of DNA leaves this call unchecked. The length of the CDR3 is 15 residues. In germline, CDR1 is SGHRS, CDR2 YFSETQ. CDR3 loop: CASSLAVGGQETQYF.

The gene calls are TRBV20-1 and TRBJ2-7; there is no DNA to check the TCRdb D call of TRBD1. CDR1 is DFQATT and CDR2 is SNEGSKA in the germline V gene (reference sequence). This CDR3 has 11 residues. This CDR3 reads CSAKPGVEQYF.

J is TRBJ1-2 and V is TRBV15; the TCRdb call, TRBD1, lacks DNA for checking. CDR3 length equals 18 residues. Germline V gene lookup returns CDR1 LNHNV and CDR2 YYDKDF (reference sequence). The CDR3 sequence: CATSRGRGQNNVRRGYTF.

The J gene is TRBJ1-1, the V gene TRBV7-9; TCRdb calls TRBD1, which cannot be checked without DNA. The germline V gene has CDR1 SEHNR and CDR2 FQNEAQ (reference sequence). The CDR3 extends over 15 amino acids. CDR3 residues: CASSLSGTGSTEAFF.

V and J are TRBV24-1 and TRBJ2-1; TCRdb selects TRBD2, and the lack of DNA leaves this call unchecked. Germline V gives CDR1 KGHDR, CDR2 SFDVKD. The CDR3 is made up of 16 amino acids. The CDR3 here is CATSDLAGAGVNEQFF.

The chain has TRBV7-2 and TRBJ2-1. Per germline, CDR1 SGHTA and CDR2 FQGNSA. The CDR3 extends over 13 amino acids. CDR3 residues: CASSLGISNEQFF.

CDR3 loop: CSARFGDQPQHF. V usage is TRBV20-1 and J usage is TRBJ1-5. This CDR3 has 12 residues. Per germline, CDR1 DFQATT and CDR2 SNEGSKA (reference sequence).

The rearrangement links TRBV18 to TRBJ1-5; checking the TCRdb D call of TRBD1 is not possible without DNA. The CDR3 length is 15 residues. Germline assignment: CDR1 KGHSH and CDR2 LQKENI. The chain's CDR3 is CASSPGTGGSQPQHF.

The chain uses TRBV19 and TRBJ2-1; with no DNA, the TCRdb D assignment of TRBD1 cannot be verified. Germline-derived CDR1 and CDR2 are LNHDA and SQIVND (reference sequence). There are 16 residues in the CDR3. The chain's CDR3 is CASKGGDRGTYNEQFF.

The genes are TRBV6-5 and TRBJ2-1. Germline CDR1 and CDR2: MNHEY and SVGAGI. CDR3 length: 13 residues. The CDR3 here is CASSSHLFDEQFF.

The chain combines TRBV6-2 or TRBV6-3 with TRBJ1-5; TCRdb picks TRBD1, but there is no DNA to check that call. The CDR3 has 14 residues. CDR1 MNHEY and CDR2 SVGEGT come from the germline V gene. CDR3 residues: CASSYADRDQPQHF.

This sequence joins TRBV3-1 and TRBJ2-7; TCRdb reports TRBD2, a call that lacks DNA to check it against. CDR1 and CDR2 (germline): LGHDT, YNNKEL (reference sequence). CDR3 length equals 14 residues. Here the CDR3 reads CASSLRGPDHEQYF.

This chain links TRBV28 with TRBJ1-1. Germline CDR1 and CDR2: MDHEN and SYDVKM. There are 13 residues in the CDR3. CDR3: CASSSDTNTEAFF. Filled out from reference TRBV28 and TRBJ1-1, the complete variable domain reads DVKVTQSSRYLVKRTGEKVFLECVQDMDHENMFWYRQDPGLGLRLIYFSYDVKMKEKGDIPEGYSVSREKKERFSLILESASTNQTSMYLCASSSDTNTEAFFGQGTRLTVV.

The chain recombines TRBV20-1 with TRBJ1-2; the TRBD1 assignment by TCRdb is unverifiable without DNA. Germline CDR1 is DFQATT and CDR2 is SNEGSKA (reference sequence). The CDR3 length is 12 residues. The CDR3 sequence: CSAVGGNYGYTF.

The rearrangement links TRBV5-1 to TRBJ2-5. Germline V lookup: CDR1 SGHRS, CDR2 YFSETQ. This CDR3 region has 14 residues. This CDR3 is CASSLNDGGETQYF.

The chain carries TRBV7-2 and TRBJ2-7; without DNA, the TCRdb call of TRBD2 cannot be checked. The CDR3 is 15 amino acids. Germline CDR1 SGHTA, CDR2 FQGNSA. CDR3: CASSRSGGVPYEQYF.